The present TCR beta chain was sequenced within a study of T cell repertoires in cytomegalovirus infection. Across the whole study: In the study, CMV epitopes included recently identified HLA-C-restricted and well-studied HLA-B-restricted ones. Public TCR beta signatures indicated both CMV infection and matching HLA type.

A word on this clonotype: Its antigen is unidentified.

MiXCR, run by TCRdb on the reads, gives a single entry per CDR3 protein. The top ten hold about 81% of the sample, which has over 100,000 distinct CDR3 sequences, around 28% seen once. Overall study results and limits: Clonotypes of TCR beta that were HLA-C-restricted and CMV-specific dominated the ex vivo response. Carriers of CMV plus the relevant HLA were identified by cumulative public TCR beta family frequency.

The ends lost 6 bases at V and 0 bases at J; junction bases unmatched: 4. The CDR3 length is 13 residues. In germline, CDR1 is DFQATT, CDR2 SNEGSKA (reference sequence). Here the sequenced sample was CD8+ T cells from cultured PBMCs, taken from culture after CMV antigen stimulation. This chain links TRBV20-1 with TRBJ2-7; 8 bases match TRBD1. This clonotype originated in a human donor in good health (CMV status not recorded). Some clones in this sample may be carry-over from other donors' samples. The CDR3 region is CSAAGGSSYEQYF. The CDR3 DNA is TGCAGTGCAGCAGGGGGCAGCTCCTACGAGCAGTACTTC.